This is a list of T cell receptor beta chains from one sample in a study of T cells in Graves' hyperthyroidism and ophthalmopathy. TCRdb passed the multiplex PCR reads through MiXCR, listing each CDR3 protein once. In the table there are hundreds of thousands of distinct CDR3 sequences, approximately 13% of which are singletons. The sequenced material came from blood. Every receptor here comes from a woman between 18 and 29 years old with Graves' hyperthyroidism. The CDR3 runs from the conserved cysteine through the conserved F or W. The D gene is left open where the match is weak. The size of a clone is reported for some rows only, either as once, few or many, or as a class for expanded clones.

clone size: -; D gene: -; V gene: TRBV28; J gene: TRBJ2-3; CDR3 DNA: TGTGCCAGCAGCCGCCCACCCGGGACAGATACGCAGTATTTT; CDR3 protein: CASSRPPGTDTQYF
clone size: -; D gene: TRBD2; V gene: TRBV18; J gene: TRBJ2-1; CDR3 DNA: TGTGCCAGCTCACCTACTGGTCTGCGGGAGGGCCCCTACAATGAGCAGTTCTTC; CDR3 protein: CASSPTGLREGPYNEQFF
clone size: many; D gene: -; V gene: TRBV11-2; J gene: TRBJ2-1; CDR3 DNA: TGTGCCAGCAGTCGTCTCTCCGGGGCTACTGAGCAGTTCTTC; CDR3 protein: CASSRLSGATEQFF
clone size: -; D gene: -; V gene: TRBV19; J gene: TRBJ2-1; CDR3 DNA: TGTGCCAGTAGTGGGACTCTAGAACAAGAGCAGTTCTTC; CDR3 protein: CASSGTLEQEQFF
clone size: -; D gene: TRBD1; V gene: TRBV5-4; J gene: TRBJ1-6; CDR3 DNA: TGTGCCAGCAGCTCCCCCCGGGACAGGGGAAATTCACCCCTCCACTTT; CDR3 protein: CASSSPRDRGNSPLHF
clone size: many; D gene: TRBD1; V gene: TRBV3-1; J gene: TRBJ1-1; CDR3 DNA: TGTGCCAGCAGCTCCCGGGACAGGGGTCGTGAAACTGAAGCTTTCTTT; CDR3 protein: CASSSRDRGRETEAFF
clone size: many; D gene: -; V gene: TRBV2; J gene: TRBJ2-1; CDR3 DNA: TGTGCCAGCCTCCAGGGAATTGAGCAGTTCTTC; CDR3 protein: CASLQGIEQFF
clone size: many; D gene: TRBD1; V gene: TRBV2; J gene: TRBJ1-2; CDR3 DNA: TGTGCCAGCAGTGAGGGCTTGAGGGGGCCCAATGGCTACACCTTC; CDR3 protein: CASSEGLRGPNGYTF
clone size: -; D gene: -; V gene: TRBV19; J gene: TRBJ2-3; CDR3 DNA: TGTGCCAGTAGTATCCGGGACATAGATACGCAGTATTTT; CDR3 protein: CASSIRDIDTQYF
clone size: -; D gene: -; V gene: TRBV18; J gene: TRBJ2-3; CDR3 DNA: TGTGCCAGCTCACCAATCCCGGGGGAGTCAGATACGCAGTATTTT; CDR3 protein: CASSPIPGESDTQYF
clone size: many; D gene: TRBD2; V gene: TRBV19; J gene: TRBJ2-2; CDR3 DNA: TGTGCCAGTAGTATGGGACTACAGTCTAACACCGGGGAGCTGTTTTTT; CDR3 protein: CASSMGLQSNTGELFF
clone size: many; D gene: TRBD1; V gene: TRBV28; J gene: TRBJ2-7; CDR3 DNA: TGTGCCAGCAGTCCCATGGGAACAGGGGAGTACGAGCAGTACTTC; CDR3 protein: CASSPMGTGEYEQYF
clone size: few; D gene: -; V gene: TRBV12-3/TRBV12-4; J gene: TRBJ2-1; CDR3 DNA: TGTGCCTCCAGGACTGCGAAATACAATGAGCAGTTCTTC; CDR3 protein: CASRTAKYNEQFF
clone size: -; D gene: -; V gene: TRBV2; J gene: TRBJ2-7; CDR3 DNA: TGTGCCAGCAGCGAGACAGGTTCTACCTACGAGCAGTACTTC; CDR3 protein: CASSETGSTYEQYF
clone size: -; D gene: TRBD1; V gene: TRBV5-1; J gene: TRBJ1-4; CDR3 DNA: TGCGCCAGCAGCTTGGGAGGGGGCGAAGGTCCCCTGTCCCCACATAGGAGTGGGGAAAAACTGTTTTTT; CDR3 protein: CASSLGGGEGPLSPHRSGEKLFF
clone size: -; D gene: -; V gene: TRBV24-1; J gene: TRBJ1-2; CDR3 DNA: TGTGCCACCAGTGACCCCGGATTCGTTTATGGCTACACCTTC; CDR3 protein: CATSDPGFVYGYTF
clone size: few; D gene: -; V gene: TRBV3-2; J gene: TRBJ2-1; CDR3 DNA: TGTGCCAGCAGCCAAGATAAAGGAAAGCGGGAGAGGGGTGAGCAGTTCTTC; CDR3 protein: CASSQDKGKRERGEQFF
clone size: many; D gene: -; V gene: TRBV6-6; J gene: TRBJ2-5; CDR3 DNA: TGTGCCAGCAGTTACCGGGCCTCCCAGGCAGGGGGGGAGACCCAGTACTTC; CDR3 protein: CASSYRASQAGGETQYF
clone size: few; D gene: -; V gene: TRBV13; J gene: TRBJ1-6; CDR3 DNA: TGTGCCAGCAGCGTAGATGCGAAATTCTCACCCCTCCACTTT; CDR3 protein: CASSVDAKFSPLHF
clone size: many; D gene: -; V gene: TRBV19; J gene: TRBJ1-3; CDR3 DNA: TGTGCCAGCTCTGAGAGCTCTGGAAACACCATATATTTT; CDR3 protein: CASSESSGNTIYF
clone size: many; D gene: TRBD1; V gene: TRBV6-2/TRBV6-3; J gene: TRBJ2-1; CDR3 DNA: TGTGCCAGCAGTTTGACAGGGGGAGAAGGCAATGAGCAGTTCTTC; CDR3 protein: CASSLTGGEGNEQFF
clone size: -; D gene: -; V gene: TRBV7-8; J gene: TRBJ2-3; CDR3 DNA: TGTGCCAGCAGCGTAGAGGCCCGGACAGTTAGCACAGATACGCAGTATTTT; CDR3 protein: CASSVEARTVSTDTQYF
clone size: -; D gene: TRBD2; V gene: TRBV9; J gene: TRBJ2-2; CDR3 DNA: TGTGCCAGCAGCGTAGCTAGCGGTAACACCGGGGAGCTGTTTTTT; CDR3 protein: CASSVASGNTGELFF
clone size: many; D gene: TRBD2; V gene: TRBV30; J gene: TRBJ2-7; CDR3 DNA: TGTGCCTGGAGCCAACGACCTTCAGCGGGAGTGTACGAGCAGTACTTC; CDR3 protein: CAWSQRPSAGVYEQYF
clone size: -; D gene: TRBD2; V gene: TRBV28; J gene: TRBJ2-7; CDR3 DNA: TGTGCCAGCAGTGCTAGACTAGCGGGAAACTACGAGCAGTACTTC; CDR3 protein: CASSARLAGNYEQYF
clone size: many; D gene: TRBD1; V gene: TRBV7-6; J gene: TRBJ2-3; CDR3 DNA: TGTGCCAGCAGACAACGTGACAGGGGGGAGGTCACAGATACGCAGTATTTT; CDR3 protein: CASRQRDRGEVTDTQYF
clone size: many; D gene: -; V gene: TRBV3-1; J gene: TRBJ2-2; CDR3 DNA: TGTGCCAGCAGCCAAGATGTGTGGGGATCCGGGGAGCTGTTTTTT; CDR3 protein: CASSQDVWGSGELFF
clone size: many; D gene: -; V gene: TRBV7-2; J gene: TRBJ2-1; CDR3 DNA: TGTGCCAGCAGCCCCCCTCGGATAGGTCGAGACAATGAGCAGTTCTTC; CDR3 protein: CASSPPRIGRDNEQFF
clone size: many; D gene: -; V gene: TRBV6-6; J gene: TRBJ2-5; CDR3 DNA: TGTGCCAGCAGTTACCTGACAGCAGTCGAGGATCTGTACTTC; CDR3 protein: CASSYLTAVEDLYF
clone size: many; D gene: -; V gene: TRBV28; J gene: TRBJ2-5; CDR3 DNA: TGTGCCAGCAGTTTCTCGGGGGCGGAGACCCAGTACTTC; CDR3 protein: CASSFSGAETQYF
clone size: many; D gene: -; V gene: TRBV12-3/TRBV12-4; J gene: TRBJ1-1; CDR3 DNA: TGTGCCAGCAGTTTAATTTCAGAAGCTTTCTTT; CDR3 protein: CASSLISEAFF
clone size: many; D gene: TRBD1; V gene: TRBV28; J gene: TRBJ2-2; CDR3 DNA: TGTGCCAGCAGCCGTAGTCCCGGGACAGGGTTGGACACCGGGGAGCTGTTTTTT; CDR3 protein: CASSRSPGTGLDTGELFF
clone size: many; D gene: -; V gene: TRBV9; J gene: TRBJ2-1; CDR3 DNA: TGTGCCAGCAGCGTAGGGGAAGAGCAGTTCTTC; CDR3 protein: CASSVGEEQFF
clone size: many; D gene: TRBD1; V gene: TRBV5-8; J gene: TRBJ2-3; CDR3 DNA: TGTGCCAGCAGCTGGGCGACAGGGCGAGGCACAGATACGCAGTATTTT; CDR3 protein: CASSWATGRGTDTQYF
clone size: many; D gene: -; V gene: TRBV12-3/TRBV12-4; J gene: TRBJ2-3; CDR3 DNA: TGTGCCAGCAGCACAGCTTTAGATACGCAGTATTTT; CDR3 protein: CASSTALDTQYF
clone size: many; D gene: -; V gene: TRBV24-1; J gene: TRBJ2-1; CDR3 DNA: TGTGCCACCAGTGATTACGTCTCCCCTCCACGAGTCAATGAGCAGTTCTTC; CDR3 protein: CATSDYVSPPRVNEQFF
clone size: -; D gene: TRBD1; V gene: TRBV7-9; J gene: TRBJ2-7; CDR3 DNA: TGTGCCAGCAGCTTAGCCGCGACAGGGCGGGAGCAGTACTTC; CDR3 protein: CASSLAATGREQYF
clone size: many; D gene: TRBD2; V gene: TRBV28; J gene: TRBJ2-1; CDR3 DNA: TGTGCCAGCAGTCCTCTAGCGGGAGGTGGATACAATGAGCAGTTCTTC; CDR3 protein: CASSPLAGGGYNEQFF
clone size: many; D gene: TRBD1; V gene: TRBV7-9; J gene: TRBJ1-2; CDR3 DNA: TGTGCCAGCAGCTTAGGACAGGGTTCTGTCTATGGCTACACCTTC; CDR3 protein: CASSLGQGSVYGYTF
clone size: few; D gene: TRBD2; V gene: TRBV7-8; J gene: TRBJ2-3; CDR3 DNA: TGTGCCAGCAGCTCCCCGGCGGGAGGGGAGACAGATACGCAGTATTTT; CDR3 protein: CASSSPAGGETDTQYF
clone size: few; D gene: -; V gene: TRBV5-1; J gene: TRBJ1-2; CDR3 DNA: TGCGCCAGCAGCTTGGAGGGGTACCTCTCTAACTATGGCTACACCTTC; CDR3 protein: CASSLEGYLSNYGYTF
clone size: few; D gene: TRBD2; V gene: TRBV28; J gene: TRBJ2-1; CDR3 DNA: TGTGCCAGCAGGAGTCTAGCGGGAGCCCACAATGAGCAGTTCTTC; CDR3 protein: CASRSLAGAHNEQFF
clone size: many; D gene: -; V gene: TRBV28; J gene: TRBJ1-2; CDR3 DNA: TGTGCCACATCGGGCCAGATCTATGGCTACACCTTC; CDR3 protein: CATSGQIYGYTF
clone size: many; D gene: -; V gene: TRBV24-1; J gene: TRBJ2-5; CDR3 DNA: TGTGCCACCAGTCCCCGTAGCGCCTGGGGGGAGACCCAGTACTTC; CDR3 protein: CATSPRSAWGETQYF
clone size: -; D gene: TRBD2; V gene: TRBV28; J gene: TRBJ2-5; CDR3 DNA: TGTGCCAGCAGTTCAGGACTAGCGGGGGGCGAAGAGACCCAGTACTTC; CDR3 protein: CASSSGLAGGEETQYF
clone size: -; D gene: -; V gene: TRBV7-8; J gene: TRBJ2-3; CDR3 DNA: TGTGCCAGCAGCTTAGCCCGAAGCACAGATACGCAGTATTTT; CDR3 protein: CASSLARSTDTQYF
clone size: many; D gene: TRBD1; V gene: TRBV12-3/TRBV12-4; J gene: TRBJ1-5; CDR3 DNA: TGTGCCAGCAGTTTAACAGGGGGCGATCAGCCCCAGCATTTT; CDR3 protein: CASSLTGGDQPQHF
clone size: -; D gene: -; V gene: TRBV18; J gene: TRBJ1-1; CDR3 DNA: TGTGCCAGCTCACCTGATCTTCCTTCGGACACTGAAGCTTTCTTT; CDR3 protein: CASSPDLPSDTEAFF
clone size: many; D gene: TRBD2; V gene: TRBV3-1; J gene: TRBJ2-1; CDR3 DNA: TGTGCCAGCAGCCAAGGGGCCCCGAGAGGGAGGGAGAAGAAGAATGAGCAGTTCTTC; CDR3 protein: CASSQGAPRGREKKNEQFF
clone size: -; D gene: TRBD2; V gene: TRBV20-1; J gene: TRBJ2-3; CDR3 DNA: TGCAGTGCTACTCTAGCGGGGGGTAGGCAGTATTTT; CDR3 protein: CSATLAGGRQYF
clone size: -; D gene: TRBD1; V gene: TRBV6-2/TRBV6-3; J gene: TRBJ1-4; CDR3 DNA: TGTGCCAGCAGGACAGGGAGGTCGGCTAATGAAAGACTGTTTTTT; CDR3 protein: CASRTGRSANERLFF
clone size: -; D gene: -; V gene: TRBV10-3; J gene: TRBJ2-7; CDR3 DNA: TGTGCCATCAGTGAGTCGGGGACACCGACCTACGAGCAGTACTTC; CDR3 protein: CAISESGTPTYEQYF
clone size: many; D gene: -; V gene: TRBV28; J gene: TRBJ1-5; CDR3 DNA: TGTGCCAGCAGTTTTCCCGGGACGAATCAGCCCCAGCATTTT; CDR3 protein: CASSFPGTNQPQHF
clone size: many; D gene: -; V gene: TRBV6-1; J gene: TRBJ2-2; CDR3 DNA: TGTGCCAGCAGACTAGCCCCTGGGGAGCTGTTTTTT; CDR3 protein: CASRLAPGELFF
clone size: many; D gene: -; V gene: TRBV7-9; J gene: TRBJ2-7; CDR3 DNA: TGTGCCAGCAGCGCCGCAGGGGGGACCTACGAGCAGTACTTC; CDR3 protein: CASSAAGGTYEQYF